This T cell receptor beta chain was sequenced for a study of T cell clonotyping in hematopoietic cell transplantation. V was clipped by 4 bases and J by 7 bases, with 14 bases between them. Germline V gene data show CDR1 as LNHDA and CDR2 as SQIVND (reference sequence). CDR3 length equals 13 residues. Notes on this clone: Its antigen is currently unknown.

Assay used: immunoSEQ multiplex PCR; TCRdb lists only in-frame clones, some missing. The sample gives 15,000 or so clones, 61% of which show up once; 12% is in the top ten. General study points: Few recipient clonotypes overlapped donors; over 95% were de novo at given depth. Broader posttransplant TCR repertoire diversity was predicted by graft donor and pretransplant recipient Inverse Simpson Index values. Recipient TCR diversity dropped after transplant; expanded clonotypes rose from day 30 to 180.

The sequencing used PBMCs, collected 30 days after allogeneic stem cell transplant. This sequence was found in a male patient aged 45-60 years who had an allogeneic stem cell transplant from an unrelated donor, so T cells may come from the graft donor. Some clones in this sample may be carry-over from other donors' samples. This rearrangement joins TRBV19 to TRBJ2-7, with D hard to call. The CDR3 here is CASSTGETGEQYF. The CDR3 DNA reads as TGTGCCAGTAGTACAGGCGAGACTGGGGAGCAGTACTTC. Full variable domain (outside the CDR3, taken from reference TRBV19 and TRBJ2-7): DGGITQSPKYLFRKEGQNVTLSCEQNLNHDAMYWYRQDPGQGLRLIYYSQIVNDFQKGDIAEGYSVSREKKESFPLTVTSAQKNPTAFYLCASSTGETGEQYFGPGTRLTVT.